This T cell receptor (beta chain) originates from a study of T cells in localized non-small cell lung cancer. General study results and limits: In uninvolved adjacent lung, T cell clonality reached its highest value, exceeding tumor. Sequencing involved a lone tumor region, leaving heterogeneity possible.

Germline CDR1 and CDR2: MGHRA and YSYEKL. V shed 1 base and J 7 bases; nucleotides not matched to a gene: 10. The length of the CDR3 is 16 residues. A note on this clone: Its specificity is not known.

TCRdb keeps only in-frame clones here, not all; method: immunoSEQ multiplex PCR. Here the sample spans around 23,000 clones, approximately 90% being singletons. The clonotype comes from a woman aged 35-75 years with stage I lung adenocarcinoma. The specimen comprised peripheral blood, sampled before any cancer treatment. V usage is TRBV4-1 and J usage is TRBJ1-1; TRBD1 aligns across 9 bases. Here the CDR3 DNA reads TGCGCCAGCAGCCAAGTTCCTTACAGGGGGCCGGGTGAAGCTTTCTTT. It yields the protein CASSQVPYRGPGEAFF.